These 18 T cell receptor beta chains originate from one sample sequenced in a study of Ad26.COV2.S vaccination and SARS-CoV-2 variants. Here immunoSEQ multiplex PCR was the method, and the copy in TCRdb shows in-frame clones only, minus some. This table has 430,000 or so clones, 80% to 95% appearing once. The treatment denotes: 19 received Ad26.COV2.S at low or high dose, single or two shots; roughly five received placebo; per-sample allocation not given. Sampling was done on day 63 after the first vaccine or placebo injection. Material: peripheral blood, obtained in a trial of Ad26.COV2.S vaccine versus placebo. These receptors all come from a person between 18 and 60 years old who received the Ad26.COV2.S COVID-19 vaccine or a placebo.

The chain links TRBV12-3 or TRBV12-4 to TRBJ1-5, with D perhaps matching TRBD1 (5 bases). V was clipped by 3 bases and J by 6 bases, with 6 bases between them. The CDR3 has 12 amino acids. The CDR3 region is CASSFGGQPQHF. CDR3 coding DNA: TGTGCCAGCAGTTTTGGGGGTCAGCCCCAGCATTTT.

This clone was detected a few times. The chain uses TRBV10-3 and TRBJ1-2, with D perhaps TRBD1 (6 bases). The CDR3 runs to 14 residues. CDR1 is ENHRY and CDR2 is SYGVKD in the germline V gene. Deletions cut 6 bases from V and 0 bases from J, with 11 bases between. CDR3 in DNA: TGTGCCATCAGGCCGACAGGCCCTAACTATGGCTACACCTTC. This translates into CAIRPTGPNYGYTF.

For this clone: The sample has other DNA sequences that encode this CDR3 too. The chain couples TRBV3-1 (or the pseudogene TRBV3-2) to TRBJ2-1, with D perhaps TRBD2 (6 bases). With 0 bases removed from V and 0 bases from J, the gap between germline ends came to 9 bases. The germline V gene has CDR1 LGHDT and CDR2 YNNKEL (reference sequence). CDR3 length: 16 amino acids. The DNA for the CDR3 is TGTGCCAGCAGCCAAGATAGCGGAAGCTCCTACAATGAGCAGTTCTTC. The encoded protein is CASSQDSGSSYNEQFF.

The J gene is TRBJ2-7, the V gene TRBV4-1; no reliable D call. Germline assignment: CDR1 MGHRA and CDR2 YSYEKL. The V and J ends lost 0 bases and 0 bases respectively, with 9 bases between them. The CDR3 length is 15 residues. The chain's CDR3 is CASSQESGISYEQYF. For the CDR3, the DNA is TGCGCCAGCAGCCAAGAGTCAGGCATCTCCTACGAGCAGTACTTC.

The J gene is TRBJ1-4, the V gene TRBV27; 9 positions agree with TRBD1. The germline V gene has CDR1 MNHEY and CDR2 SMNVEV (reference sequence). The CDR3 runs 16 residues. V was pared by 6 bases and J by 3 bases, with 8 bases of the junction left unmatched. CDR3 DNA: TGTGCCAGCAGCCCGGACAGGGGTTTGTCTAATGAAAAACTGTTTTTT. Encoded protein: CASSPDRGLSNEKLFF.

The rearrangement uses TRBV7-9 and TRBJ2-1, with D maybe TRBD2 (6 bases). V dropped 10 bases and J dropped 0 bases, with 13 bases sitting between them. The CDR3 consists of 14 residues. The germline CDR1 and CDR2 sequences are SEHNR and FQNEAQ (reference sequence). The CDR3 is CATGGLFSYNEQFF. CDR3 sequence (DNA): TGTGCCACCGGGGGATTGTTCTCCTACAATGAGCAGTTCTTC.

The V call is TRBV6-5, the J call TRBJ1-5, with D possibly matching TRBD1 (5 bases). CDR1 is MNHEY and CDR2 is SVGAGI in the germline V gene. The germline V and J ends were trimmed by 4 bases and 3 bases, with 13 bases remaining between them. This CDR3 contains 15 residues. CDR3 DNA: TGTGCCAGCAGTTTTCGCGGGGCAGTCAATCAGCCCCAGCATTTT. This encodes CASSFRGAVNQPQHF.

The chain joins TRBV14 to TRBJ2-1, with D perhaps TRBD1 (5 bases). V was trimmed by 2 bases and J by 8 bases, leaving 19 bases between them. This CDR3 contains 16 residues. Germline CDR1 reads SGHDN; CDR2 reads FVKESK. The DNA of the CDR3 is TGTGCCAGCAGCCAACAGGGCTCCAAACCGGACGATGAGCAGTTCTTC. It yields the protein CASSQQGSKPDDEQFF.

This chain joins TRBV7-3 and TRBJ2-7; 7 positions match TRBD1. The V gene end was trimmed by 0 bases and the J gene end by 2 bases; junction bases not matched to a gene: 13. The CDR3 sequence is 18 residues long. From germline, CDR1 is SGHTA and CDR2 FQGTGA. CDR3 DNA sequence: TGTGCCAGCAGCTTAACGCCCCCCACAGGGGTTTATCCCTACGAGCAGTACTTC. It codes for CASSLTPPTGVYPYEQYF. Full variable domain (remainder filled in from reference TRBV7-3 and TRBJ2-7): GAGVSQTPSNKVTEKGKYVELRCDPISGHTALYWYRQSLGQGPEFLIYFQGTGAADDSGLPNDRFFAVRPEGSVSTLKIQRTERGDSAVYLCASSLTPPTGVYPYEQYFGPGTRLTVT.

This rearrangement joins TRBV19 to TRBJ2-7; 7 nucleotides match TRBD1. The V gene's germline CDR1 is LNHDA and CDR2 SQIVND (reference sequence). Trimming took 6 bases from V and 5 from J; bases not matched to a gene: 7. CDR3 length equals 13 residues. CDR3 sequence (DNA): TGTGCCAGTAGCCTGACAGGGTTGAACGAGCAGTACTTC. Translation gives CASSLTGLNEQYF.

The chain employs TRBV28 and TRBJ2-5, with 9 bases fitting TRBD1. V lost 4 bases to trimming and J lost 5 bases; unmatched junction nucleotides: 5. This CDR3 is 14 amino acids long. Germline V gives CDR1 MDHEN, CDR2 SYDVKM. DNA of the CDR3: TGTGCCAGCAGTTCTCCCGGGACAGGGGAGACCCAGTACTTC. Amino acids: CASSSPGTGETQYF.

This clone was counted between two and nine times. The chain employs TRBV15 and TRBJ1-1; possible D gene TRBD1, 6 bases. The CDR3 length is 14 residues. Germline CDR1 and CDR2: LNHNV and YYDKDF (reference sequence). V shed 0 bases and J shed 1 base, with 6 bases lying between them. CDR3 protein: CATSREGQNTEAFF. Written as DNA, the CDR3 is TGTGCCACCAGCAGAGAGGGACAGAACACTGAAGCTTTCTTT. Based on the CDR3 plus reference TRBV15 and TRBJ1-1, the full variable domain is DAMVIQNPRYQVTQFGKPVTLSCSQTLNHNVMYWYQQKSSQAPKLLFHYYDKDFNNEADTPDNFQSRRPNTSFCFLDIRSPGLGDTAMYLCATSREGQNTEAFFGQGTRLTVV.

J is TRBJ2-1 and V is TRBV6-5; D tentatively fits TRBD1 or TRBD2 (5 bases each). Germline CDR1 and CDR2: MNHEY and SVGAGI. The CDR3 has 15 amino acids. V lost 7 bases, J lost 7 bases, and 20 bases lay in between. The CDR3 sequence: CASKPGTDTRNEQFF. The CDR3 bases are TGTGCCAGCAAACCCGGGACGGATACTAGGAATGAGCAGTTCTTC.

The chain combines TRBV7-9 with TRBJ2-1; no reliable D call. V lost 6 bases and J lost 10, with 22 bases in between. The CDR3 contains 15 residues. CDR1 is SEHNR and CDR2 is FQNEAQ in the germline V gene (reference sequence). CDR3 in amino acids: CASRLSEEVGFEQFF. DNA for the CDR3: TGTGCCAGCAGACTATCCGAAGAGGTTGGTTTCGAGCAGTTCTTC. The full variable domain, in which reference TRBV7-9 and TRBJ2-1 provide the parts outside the CDR3, is DTGVSQNPRHKITKRGQNVTFRCDPISEHNRLYWYRQTLGQGPEFLTYFQNEAQLEKSRLLSDRFSAERPKGSFSTLEIQRTEQGDSAMYLCASRLSEEVGFEQFFGPGTRLTVL.

V usage is TRBV29-1 and J usage is TRBJ2-5; a possible D gene is TRBD2 (6 bases). This CDR3 has 14 residues. Looked up from germline, CDR1 is SQVTM and CDR2 is ANQGSEA. The V and J ends lost 2 bases and 2 bases respectively, with 12 bases between them. CDR3 in DNA: TGCAGCGTTGAACTAGCGAATCTACAAGAGACCCAGTACTTC. It encodes CSVELANLQETQYF.

V is TRBV28 and J is TRBJ1-1; D uncertain. The CDR3 runs to 13 residues. Deletions cut 3 bases from V and 3 bases from J, with 8 bases between. Germline CDR1 is MDHEN and CDR2 is SYDVKM. Written as DNA, the CDR3 is TGTGCCAGCAGTTTTCGAGCGGACACTGAAGCTTTCTTT. Amino acid sequence: CASSFRADTEAFF.

V is TRBV6-5 and J is TRBJ2-7; either TRBD1 or TRBD2 may supply D (5 bases each). From germline, CDR1 is MNHEY and CDR2 SVGAGI. The CDR3 is 15 residues long. The ends were cut back, 0 bases at V and 6 bases at J, with 15 bases in the middle. CDR3 sequence reads: CASSYSSPGPAEQYF. The CDR3 DNA sequence: TGTGCCAGCAGTTACTCGTCTCCGGGACCTGCCGAGCAGTACTTC.

CDR3 loop: CASSYRPGDTQYF. The DNA for the CDR3 is TGTGCCAGCAGTTACAGGCCAGGGGATACGCAGTATTTT. This rearrangement joins TRBV6-5 to TRBJ2-3, with D perhaps matching TRBD1 (5 bases). The CDR3 has 13 amino acids. With 2 bases removed from V and 6 bases from J, the gap between germline ends came to 9 bases. Germline CDR1 reads MNHEY; CDR2 reads SVGAGI.